A single sample gave rise to the 9 T cell receptor beta chains below, sequenced in a study of shared clonotypes between healthy human individuals. TCRdb's copy holds only in-frame clones and misses some; the assay was immunoSEQ multiplex PCR. In the table there are over 2 million clones, roughly 92% of which are singletons. Sequencing was performed on naive CD4+ T cells from PBMCs. The subset here: CD45RA+ positively selected. The receptors here all came from a man between 18 and 35 years old in good health. Some clones in this sample may be carry-over from other donors' samples.

The rearrangement joins TRBV7-3 to TRBJ2-1; TRBD2 might be the D (6 bases). V shed 1 base and J shed 6 bases, with 13 bases lying between them. The germline V gene has CDR1 SGHTA and CDR2 FQGTGA. CDR3 size: 15 residues. This CDR3 reads CASSLRGGTLNEQFF. Here the CDR3 DNA reads TGTGCCAGCAGCTTAAGGGGAGGCACCCTCAATGAGCAGTTCTTC.

The gene calls are TRBV18 and TRBJ2-7; D might be TRBD1 or TRBD2, each matching 5 bases. The CDR3 sequence is 22 residues long. The V and J ends lost 0 bases and 3 bases respectively, with 33 bases between them. The germline CDR1 and CDR2 sequences are KGHSH and LQKENI. CDR3 nucleotides: TGTGCCAGCTCACCACCGCTTTTTGGCTCGGGACCGCACCTTACGGGCATCTACGAGCAGTACTTC. Its protein is CASSPPLFGSGPHLTGIYEQYF.

This chain connects TRBV2 to TRBJ2-2; D might be TRBD2 (6 bases). The CDR3 loop spans 15 amino acids. Germline V gene lookup returns CDR1 SNHLY and CDR2 FYNNEI. Trimming shortened V by 6 bases and J by 5 bases, and 16 bases separated the two germline ends. CDR3 nucleotides: TGTGCCAGCAGCCAATGGGGGGTTACGACCGGGGAGCTGTTTTTT. As protein: CASSQWGVTTGELFF. The whole variable domain, filled in from reference TRBV2 and TRBJ2-2, reads EPEVTQTPSHQVTQMGQEVILRCVPISNHLYFYWYRQILGQKVEFLVSFYNNEISEKSEIFDDQFSVERPDGSNFTLKIRSTKLEDSAMYFCASSQWGVTTGELFFGEGSRLTVL.

The V call is TRBV19, the J call TRBJ2-6; 12 nucleotides agree with TRBD2. CDR3 length: 18 residues. Germline V gene data show CDR1 as LNHDA and CDR2 as SQIVND (reference sequence). J was trimmed by 0 bases and V by 7 bases; bases with no gene match: 7. The CDR3 here is CASIRTSGIISGANVLTF. CDR3 bases: TGTGCCAGTATTCGGACTAGCGGGATTATCTCTGGGGCCAACGTCCTGACTTTC. Full variable domain (rest looked up from reference TRBV19 and TRBJ2-6): DGGITQSPKYLFRKEGQNVTLSCEQNLNHDAMYWYRQDPGQGLRLIYYSQIVNDFQKGDIAEGYSVSREKKESFPLTVTSAQKNPTAFYLCASIRTSGIISGANVLTFGAGSRLTVL.

The J gene is TRBJ1-1, the V gene TRBV11-2, with D unclear. Germline loops: CDR1 SGHAT, CDR2 FQNNGV. The CDR3 totals 15 residues. Trimming stripped 0 bases from V and 4 bases from J, with 12 bases between. This CDR3 is CASSLEGMMATEAFF. In DNA, the CDR3 is TGTGCCAGCAGCTTAGAGGGCATGATGGCCACTGAAGCTTTCTTT.

The genes are TRBV7-2 and TRBJ2-2; tentatively, D is TRBD1 (6 bases). Germline V gives CDR1 SGHTA, CDR2 FQGNSA. Deletions cut 3 bases from V and 6 bases from J, with 20 bases between. The CDR3 is made up of 17 amino acids. As DNA, the CDR3 is TGTGCCAGCAGCTTTCAATCCCAGGGCAGGGGTGCCGGGGAGCTGTTTTTT. This gives the protein CASSFQSQGRGAGELFF.

The gene calls are TRBV7-9 and TRBJ1-1; 7 bases agree with TRBD1. From germline, CDR1 is SEHNR and CDR2 FQNEAQ (reference sequence). The CDR3 spans 18 residues. V was pared by 5 bases and J by 1 base, with 16 bases of the junction left unmatched. The CDR3 DNA is TGTGCCAGCAGCCCGCGAGGCAAGGGGGCGGACCCGAACACTGAAGCTTTCTTT. Its translation is CASSPRGKGADPNTEAFF.

V and J are TRBV10-3 and TRBJ1-3; D unclear. CDR1 and CDR2 from the germline V gene are ENHRY and SYGVKD. The CDR3 is made up of 16 amino acids. The ends were cut back, 7 bases at V and 0 bases at J, with 16 bases in the middle. Written as DNA, the CDR3 is TGTGCCATCACTGAACAGCTCACCTTCTCTGGAAACACCATATATTTT. This gives the protein CAITEQLTFSGNTIYF.

As concerns this clone: This CDR3 is also generated by other DNA sequences in the sample. The chain combines TRBV7-2 with TRBJ2-1; D remains ambiguous. With 5 bases removed from V and 5 bases from J, the gap between germline ends came to 10 bases. The CDR3 extends over 13 amino acids. Germline loops: CDR1 SGHTA, CDR2 FQGNSA. This CDR3 reads CASSPPGNNEQFF. The CDR3 nucleotides are TGTGCCAGCAGCCCCCCTGGAAACAATGAGCAGTTCTTC. Full variable domain (missing parts from reference TRBV7-2 and TRBJ2-1): GAGVSQSPSNKVTEKGKDVELRCDPISGHTALYWYRQSLGQGLEFLIYFQGNSAPDKSGLPSDRFSAERTGGSVSTLTIQRTQQEDSAVYLCASSPPGNNEQFFGPGTRLTVL.